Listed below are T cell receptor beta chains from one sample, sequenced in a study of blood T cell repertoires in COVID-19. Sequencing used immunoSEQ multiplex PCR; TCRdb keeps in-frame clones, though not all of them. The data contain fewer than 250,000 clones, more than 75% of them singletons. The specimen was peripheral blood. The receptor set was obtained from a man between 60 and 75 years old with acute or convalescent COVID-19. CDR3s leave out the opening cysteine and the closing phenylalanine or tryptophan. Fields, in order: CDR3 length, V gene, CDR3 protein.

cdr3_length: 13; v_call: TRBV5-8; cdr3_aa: ASSLSTGSYYGYT
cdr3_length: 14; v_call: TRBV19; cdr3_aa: ASSMNPWDRGYGYT
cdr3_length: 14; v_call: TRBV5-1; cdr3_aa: ASSLNTGQGGNEQF
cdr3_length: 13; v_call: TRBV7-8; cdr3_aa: ASSLVQGGGEKLF
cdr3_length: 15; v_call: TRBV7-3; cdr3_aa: ASSLVPHRGRDTEAF
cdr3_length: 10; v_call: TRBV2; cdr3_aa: ASSQASYEQY
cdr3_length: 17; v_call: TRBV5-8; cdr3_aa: ASSLEPGLAGATTDTQY
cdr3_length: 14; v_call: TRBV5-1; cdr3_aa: ASSPGTGGMDTEAF
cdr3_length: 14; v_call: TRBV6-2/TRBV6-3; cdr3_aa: ASSYSGQVSSYEQY
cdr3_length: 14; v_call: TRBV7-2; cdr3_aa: ASSLEPPGINQPQH
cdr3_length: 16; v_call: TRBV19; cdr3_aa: ASSPRWTGGTYNSPLH